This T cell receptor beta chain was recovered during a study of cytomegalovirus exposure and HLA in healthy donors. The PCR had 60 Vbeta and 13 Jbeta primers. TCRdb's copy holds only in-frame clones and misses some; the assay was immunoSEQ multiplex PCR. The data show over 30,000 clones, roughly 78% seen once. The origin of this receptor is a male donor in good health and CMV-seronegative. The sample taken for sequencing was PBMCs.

CDR3 sequence: CATSGGDNYEQYF. In DNA form, the CDR3 reads TGTGCCACCAGCGGTGGGGACAACTACGAGCAGTACTTC. The chain recombines TRBV15 with TRBJ2-7; perhaps TRBD1 as D (6 bases). This CDR3 contains 13 residues. CDR1 and CDR2 from the germline V gene are LNHNV and YYDKDF (reference sequence). Deletions cut 5 bases from V and 3 bases from J, with 11 bases between.